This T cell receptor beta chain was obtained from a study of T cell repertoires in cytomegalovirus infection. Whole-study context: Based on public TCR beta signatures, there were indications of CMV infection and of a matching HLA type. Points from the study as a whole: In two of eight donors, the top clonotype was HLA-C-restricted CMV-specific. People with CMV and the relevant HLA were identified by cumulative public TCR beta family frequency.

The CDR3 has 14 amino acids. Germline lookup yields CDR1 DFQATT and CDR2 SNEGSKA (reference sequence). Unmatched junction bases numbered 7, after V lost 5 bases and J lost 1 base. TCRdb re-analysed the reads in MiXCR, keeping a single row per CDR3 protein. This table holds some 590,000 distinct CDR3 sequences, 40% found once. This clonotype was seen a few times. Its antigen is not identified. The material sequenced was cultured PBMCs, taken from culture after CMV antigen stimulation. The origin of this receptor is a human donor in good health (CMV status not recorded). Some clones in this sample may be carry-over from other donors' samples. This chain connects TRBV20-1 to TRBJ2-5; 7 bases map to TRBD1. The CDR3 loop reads CSAPRQGLQETQYF. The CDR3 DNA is TGCAGTGCTCCCCGACAGGGCCTCCAAGAGACCCAGTACTTC.